One T cell receptor beta chain is described in this entry. Its antigen is not identified. This specimen comes from a study of neoadjuvant nivolumab and ipilimumab in lung cancer. Regarding the study as a whole: Only a small number of samples underwent TCR sequencing. Compared with tumor-adjacent uninvolved lung, resected tumors showed greater richness and clonality.

TCRdb's table, derived via immunoSEQ multiplex PCR, lists solely in-frame clones and lacks some. The data hold 30,000 or so clones, with 80% to 95% observed a single time. Germline V gene data show CDR1 as LNHDA and CDR2 as SQIVND (reference sequence). This CDR3 comprises 13 residues. V shed 10 bases, J shed 8 bases, and the junction held 9 bases outside the gene matches. Material: peripheral blood, obtained after neoadjuvant nivolumab, alone or with ipilimumab, at or shortly before surgery. The chain carries TRBV19 and TRBJ1-2; 11 positions match TRBD1. The source is an adult with non-small cell lung cancer. The CDR3 DNA follows: TGTGCCATCCTCGGACAGGGGGCTCAAGGCTACACCTTC. Its protein product is CAILGQGAQGYTF. The variable domain in full, completed from reference TRBV19 and TRBJ1-2, reads DGGITQSPKYLFRKEGQNVTLSCEQNLNHDAMYWYRQDPGQGLRLIYYSQIVNDFQKGDIAEGYSVSREKKESFPLTVTSAQKNPTAFYLCAILGQGAQGYTFGSGTRLTVV.